This T cell receptor (beta chain) was captured by sequencing in a study of monozygotic twins with cystic fibrosis. Turning to the study itself: Library input was about 3 micrograms of fragmented DNA, with approximately 16 PCR cycles.

General study points: Median Simpson clonality of roughly 0.0093 suggested naive T cells predominated. In this small cohort, shared CDR3 numbers showed no association with age, concordance or disease severity.

For this clone: Its cognate antigen is unknown.

Germline CDR1 reads LNHDA; CDR2 reads SQIVND (reference sequence). CDR3 size: 15 residues. V lost 5 bases to trimming and J lost 5 bases; unmatched junction nucleotides: 5. The table came from immunoSEQ multiplex PCR; TCRdb's copy has only in-frame clones and leaves some out. The profile shows about 29,000 clones, roughly 80% of them singletons. This clonotype originated in a girl aged 2 to 9 with cystic fibrosis. Sequenced: blood. The J gene is TRBJ1-5, the V gene TRBV19, with 11 bases aligning to TRBD1. The CDR3 DNA is TGTGCCAGTAGTGCAAGGACAGGGGGCTATCAGCCCCAGCATTTT. Encoded protein: CASSARTGGYQPQHF. The complete variable domain, with remaining parts taken from reference TRBV19 and TRBJ1-5, reads DGGITQSPKYLFRKEGQNVTLSCEQNLNHDAMYWYRQDPGQGLRLIYYSQIVNDFQKGDIAEGYSVSREKKESFPLTVTSAQKNPTAFYLCASSARTGGYQPQHFGDGTRLSIL.